This passage covers 24 T cell receptor beta chains from one sample sequenced in a study of cytomegalovirus exposure and HLA in healthy donors (dated by TCRdb to 2017 to 2019). Library prep was done by the immunoSEQ multiplex PCR assay. The table was pulled from immuneACCESS by TCRdb, which kept in-frame rearrangements only. Such tables lose some clones; where checked, under half of the loss comes from unresolved V genes, and the rest has no known cause. The sample table holds some 73,000 clones, of which approximately 90% were seen once. Clones ranked in the top ten supply around 4% of the sample. The sequencing sample was made of PBMCs. The receptors originated from a young woman in good health and CMV-seropositive.

J is TRBJ2-1 and V is TRBV11-3; 7 nucleotides align to TRBD1. Trimming cost V 1 base and J 9 bases; bases outside gene matches: 6. Germline V gene data show CDR1 as SGHNT and CDR2 as YENEEA. The CDR3 loop spans 14 amino acids. The DNA for the CDR3 is TGTGCCAGCAGCTTAGGTACAGGGGTGGGTGAGCAGTTCTTC. As protein: CASSLGTGVGEQFF. Filled out from reference TRBV11-3 and TRBJ2-1, the complete variable domain reads EAGVVQSPRYKIIEKKQPVAFWCNPISGHNTLYWYLQNLGQGPELLIRYENEEAVDDSQLPKDRFSAERLKGVDSTLKIQPAELGDSAVYLCASSLGTGVGEQFFGPGTRLTVL.

V is TRBV5-6 and J is TRBJ2-7; 8 bases map to TRBD2. The trim removed 1 base at V and 0 bases at J, leaving 15 bases unmatched. CDR1 and CDR2 from the germline V gene are SGHDT and YYEEEE. This CDR3 region has 19 residues. The CDR3 protein is CASSLLLTVTSAPSYEQYF. The CDR3 DNA reads TGTGCCAGCAGCTTGTTATTAACAGTGACTAGCGCCCCCTCCTACGAGCAGTACTTC.

The chain recombines TRBV7-2 with TRBJ2-5, with a tentative D call TRBD2 (7 bases). CDR1 SGHTA and CDR2 FQGNSA come from the germline V gene. V gave up 5 bases and J gave up 5 bases, with 15 bases separating them. The CDR3 totals 14 residues. CDR3 in amino acids: CASSPGLGGETQYF. The CDR3 DNA sequence: TGTGCCAGCAGCCCCGGACTAGGGGGGGAGACCCAGTACTTC.

DNA for the CDR3: TGTGCCAGCAGTTTACAGGGGGCGCTGGGACTAGCGGGACGGCGGCAGGGGGCCAACGTCCTGACTTTC. It specifies CASSLQGALGLAGRRQGANVLTF. The gene calls are TRBV27 and TRBJ2-6, with 13 positions matching TRBD2. The CDR3 runs to 23 residues. Trimming removed 2 bases from V and 4 bases from J; junction bases left unmatched: 20. CDR1 and CDR2 from the germline V gene are MNHEY and SMNVEV (reference sequence).

The V call is TRBV18, the J call TRBJ1-5; perhaps TRBD1 as D (6 bases). Germline values: CDR1 KGHSH, CDR2 LQKENI. This CDR3 contains 14 residues. V shed 5 bases and J shed 4 bases, with 12 bases lying between them. The CDR3 loop is CASSLQGGNQPQHF. The CDR3 DNA sequence: TGTGCCAGCTCATTACAGGGTGGGAATCAGCCCCAGCATTTT.

J is TRBJ1-5 and V is TRBV15; 9 bases are a match to TRBD1. The CDR3 is made up of 14 amino acids. Germline CDR1 is LNHNV and CDR2 is YYDKDF (reference sequence). V was clipped by 7 bases and J by 6 bases; unmatched bases: 7. The CDR3 reads CATTRDREAQPQHF. DNA for the CDR3: TGTGCCACCACCCGGGACAGGGAGGCTCAGCCCCAGCATTTT.

J is TRBJ2-7 and V is TRBV9, with D hard to call. The germline V gene encodes CDR1 SGDLS and CDR2 YYNGEE. Trimming shortened V by 0 bases and J by 0 bases, and 10 bases separated the two germline ends. This CDR3 comprises 15 residues. The CDR3 DNA sequence: TGTGCCAGCAGCGTAGGTAATATCCCCTCCTACGAGCAGTACTTC. This translates into CASSVGNIPSYEQYF.

The J gene is TRBJ2-7, the V gene TRBV4-2; tentative D call: TRBD2 (7 bases). V shed 0 bases and J shed 3 bases, with 12 bases lying between them. The germline V gene encodes CDR1 LGHNA and CDR2 YNFKEQ. The CDR3 contains 15 residues. CDR3: CASSQEGGVVYEQYF. Written as DNA, the CDR3 is TGTGCCAGCAGCCAAGAAGGGGGGGTGGTCTACGAGCAGTACTTC.

The rearrangement links TRBV6-5 to TRBJ2-7; D may be TRBD1 (6 bases). Between the trimmed V and J ends, which lost 0 bases and 3 bases, there was a span of 15 bases. Per germline, CDR1 MNHEY and CDR2 SVGAGI. The CDR3 totals 16 residues. The CDR3 protein is CASSYSIRGRFYEQYF. The DNA for the CDR3 is TGTGCCAGCAGTTACTCCATCAGGGGCCGTTTCTACGAGCAGTACTTC.

The V gene is TRBV5-1, the J gene TRBJ2-7, with TRBD1 identical over 7 bases. Germline CDR1 reads SGHRS; CDR2 reads YFSETQ. This CDR3 has 13 residues. The V segment lost 1 base and the J segment 6 bases; nucleotides outside the gene matches: 4. In nucleotides, the CDR3 is TGCGCCAGCAGCTTGACAGGGGAAAGCGAGCAGTACTTC. This sequence encodes CASSLTGESEQYF.

The chain is built from TRBV4-3 and TRBJ2-3; 8 bases map to TRBD1. Germline V gives CDR1 LGHNA, CDR2 YSLEER. V lost 0 bases, J lost 4 bases, and 6 bases stayed unmatched. This CDR3 is 16 amino acids long. CDR3 nucleotide sequence: TGCGCCAGCAGCCAAGATATAGGACAGGGATCAGATACGCAGTATTTT. Amino acids: CASSQDIGQGSDTQYF.

The chain joins TRBV6-4 to TRBJ2-3; 11 bases align to TRBD2. V lost 6 bases to trimming and J lost 4 bases; unmatched junction nucleotides: 9. Germline lookup yields CDR1 MRHNA and CDR2 SNTAGT. The CDR3 spans 16 residues. CDR3 sequence: CASSETSGTPPDTQYF. In nucleotides, the CDR3 is TGTGCCAGCAGCGAGACTAGCGGGACCCCCCCAGATACGCAGTATTTT.

The chain is built from TRBV19 and TRBJ2-7, with 9 bases that match TRBD1. V gave up 6 bases and J gave up 8 bases; unmatched junction bases: 17. The CDR3 covers 16 residues. From germline, CDR1 is LNHDA and CDR2 SQIVND (reference sequence). This CDR3 is CASSPHRDRDYVQQYF. The CDR3 coding sequence is TGTGCCAGTAGCCCTCACCGGGACAGGGATTACGTGCAGCAGTACTTC.

Notes on this clone: An end of the junction does not agree with germline; a read error may underlie this. The gene calls are TRBV4-2 and TRBJ2-3; TRBD1 aligns across 7 bases. The CDR3 length is 15 residues. The V gene's germline CDR1 is LGHNA and CDR2 YNFKEQ. This CDR3 is CASTQGTEITDTQYF. The CDR3 coding sequence is TGTGCCAGCACCCAAGGGACAGAGATCACAGATACGCAGTATTTT.

This sequence joins TRBV30 and TRBJ1-5, with 10 bases aligning to TRBD1. The J segment lost 6 bases and the V segment lost 1 base, leaving 3 bases of the junction unmatched. The CDR3 totals 14 residues. From germline, CDR1 is GTSNPN and CDR2 SVGIG (reference sequence). The CDR3 loop reads CAWSAGQGGQPQHF. CDR3 DNA sequence: TGTGCCTGGAGTGCTGGACAGGGGGGTCAGCCCCAGCATTTT.

This CDR3 reads CASRFQVRQFGRTEAFF. The CDR3 region has the DNA TGTGCCAGCAGATTCCAGGTTCGACAGTTCGGACGTACTGAAGCTTTCTTT. The chain joins TRBV2 to TRBJ1-1; a weak D match, TRBD1 (5 bases). The CDR3 consists of 17 residues. Between the trimmed V and J ends, which lost 6 bases and 5 bases, there was a span of 25 bases. Germline V gene lookup returns CDR1 SNHLY and CDR2 FYNNEI.

The CDR3 DNA sequence: TGCGCCAGCAGCCAAGCACAGGAACGAGGTTACGAGCAGTACTTC. It yields the protein CASSQAQERGYEQYF. The chain links TRBV4-1 to TRBJ2-7; D perhaps matches TRBD1 (5 bases). V lost 1 base, J lost 4 bases, and 14 bases lay in between. The CDR3 totals 15 residues. The germline CDR1 and CDR2 sequences are MGHRA and YSYEKL.

The chain carries TRBV27 and TRBJ2-1; 10 nucleotides align to TRBD2. Germline loops: CDR1 MNHEY, CDR2 SMNVEV (reference sequence). V was clipped by 4 bases and J by 6 bases; unmatched bases: 3. This CDR3 contains 14 residues. DNA of the CDR3: TGTGCCAGCAGTTCACTAGCGGGATTCAATGAGCAGTTCTTC. Protein sequence: CASSSLAGFNEQFF.

The genes are TRBV2 and TRBJ2-7; 9 bases fit TRBD1. The CDR3 is 13 amino acids. The germline V gene encodes CDR1 SNHLY and CDR2 FYNNEI. J gave up 3 bases and V 6 bases, and 3 bases lay outside the gene matches. The CDR3 loop is CASRQGAVYEQYF. The DNA of the CDR3 is TGTGCCAGCAGACAGGGGGCCGTCTACGAGCAGTACTTC.

J is TRBJ2-1 and V is TRBV9; D is perhaps TRBD2 (5 bases). This CDR3 spans 16 amino acids. Germline CDR1 reads SGDLS; CDR2 reads YYNGEE. Trimming removed 4 bases at V and 4 bases at J, with 18 bases between. The CDR3 DNA reads as TGTGCCAGCAGCCCTAGTGCCGGGGTAACTTACAATGAGCAGTTCTTC. Translation gives CASSPSAGVTYNEQFF.

J is TRBJ1-5 and V is TRBV2; 9 nucleotides line up with TRBD1. The CDR3 runs to 15 residues. V shed 6 bases, J shed 4 bases, and the junction held 7 bases outside the gene matches. Germline-derived CDR1 and CDR2 are SNHLY and FYNNEI. This chain's CDR3 is CASRGLQGANQPQHF. In DNA form, the CDR3 reads TGTGCCAGCAGGGGACTACAGGGGGCTAATCAGCCCCAGCATTTT.

The chain uses TRBV19 and TRBJ1-2, with TRBD1 matching over 8 bases. The V gene end was trimmed by 4 bases and the J gene end by 7 bases; junction bases not matched to a gene: 14. The germline gives CDR1 LNHDA, CDR2 SQIVND (reference sequence). This CDR3 comprises 16 residues. For the CDR3, the DNA is TGTGCCAGTAGTACCCCTTTTGTACAGGGGGAGAGTGGCTACACCTTC. Amino acids: CASSTPFVQGESGYTF.

The chain carries TRBV15 and TRBJ2-7; perhaps TRBD1 as D (5 bases). Trimming pared 1 base from V and 2 bases from J, leaving 9 bases between. Germline V gives CDR1 LNHNV, CDR2 YYDKDF (reference sequence). This CDR3 contains 14 residues. CDR3 bases: TGTGCCACCAGCAGAGTGGGGCAGACCTACGAGCAGTACTTC. Amino acids: CATSRVGQTYEQYF.

This clone was counted a single time. The V call is TRBV2, the J call TRBJ2-1; 9 bases map to TRBD2. The V gene's germline CDR1 is SNHLY and CDR2 FYNNEI. The CDR3 runs to 16 residues. V shed 6 bases, J shed 3 bases, and the junction held 9 bases outside the gene matches. The CDR3 reads CASSPPRSGSYNEQFF. CDR3 DNA: TGTGCCAGCAGCCCTCCACGTAGCGGGAGCTACAATGAGCAGTTCTTC. The full variable domain, in which reference TRBV2 and TRBJ2-1 provide the parts outside the CDR3, is EPEVTQTPSHQVTQMGQEVILRCVPISNHLYFYWYRQILGQKVEFLVSFYNNEISEKSEIFDDQFSVERPDGSNFTLKIRSTKLEDSAMYFCASSPPRSGSYNEQFFGPGTRLTVL.